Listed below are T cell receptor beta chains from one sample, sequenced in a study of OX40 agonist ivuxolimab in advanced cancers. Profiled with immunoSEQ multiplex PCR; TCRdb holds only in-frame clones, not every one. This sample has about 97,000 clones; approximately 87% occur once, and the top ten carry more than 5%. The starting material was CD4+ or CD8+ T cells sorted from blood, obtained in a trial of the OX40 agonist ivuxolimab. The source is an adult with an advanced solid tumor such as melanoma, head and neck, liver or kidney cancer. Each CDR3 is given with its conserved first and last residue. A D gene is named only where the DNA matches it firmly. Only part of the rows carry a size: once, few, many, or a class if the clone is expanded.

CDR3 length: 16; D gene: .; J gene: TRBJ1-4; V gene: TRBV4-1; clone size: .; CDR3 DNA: TGCGCCAGCAGCCAGTATTATCCCGGGATGAATGAAAAACTGTTTTTT; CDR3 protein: CASSQYYPGMNEKLFF
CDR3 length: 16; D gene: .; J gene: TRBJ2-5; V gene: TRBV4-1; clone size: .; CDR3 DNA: TGCGCCAGCAGCCCTACCCAGGACCCGCGCGGGGAGACCCAGTACTTC; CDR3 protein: CASSPTQDPRGETQYF
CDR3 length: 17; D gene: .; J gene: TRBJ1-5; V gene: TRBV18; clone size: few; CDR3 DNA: TGTGCCAGCTCACCAGGAGGTATAGCGTTTAGCAATCAGCCCCAGCATTTT; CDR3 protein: CASSPGGIAFSNQPQHF
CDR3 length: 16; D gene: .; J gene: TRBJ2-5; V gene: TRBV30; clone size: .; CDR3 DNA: TGTGCCTGGAGTCCCCTTTATCGGTTACAACAAGAGACCCAGTACTTC; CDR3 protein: CAWSPLYRLQQETQYF
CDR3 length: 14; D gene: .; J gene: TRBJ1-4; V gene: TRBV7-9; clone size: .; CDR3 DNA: TGTGCCAGCAGCTTAAGGCAGGGAGGCGAAAAACTGTTTTTT; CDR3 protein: CASSLRQGGEKLFF
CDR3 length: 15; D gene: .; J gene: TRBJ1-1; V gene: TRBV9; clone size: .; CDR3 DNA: TGTGCCAGCAGCGTAGGGGCTACCTTGAACACTGAAGCTTTCTTT; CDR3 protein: CASSVGATLNTEAFF
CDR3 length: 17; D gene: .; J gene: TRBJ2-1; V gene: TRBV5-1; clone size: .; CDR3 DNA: TGCGCCAGCACCCTCACATCGGGAGCGAGACCCGACAATGAGCAGTTCTTC; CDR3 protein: CASTLTSGARPDNEQFF
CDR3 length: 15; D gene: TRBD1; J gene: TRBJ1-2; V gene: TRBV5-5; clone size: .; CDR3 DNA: TGTGCCAGCAGCTTGCAATCGGGACAGGGAACTGGCTACACCTTC; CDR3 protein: CASSLQSGQGTGYTF
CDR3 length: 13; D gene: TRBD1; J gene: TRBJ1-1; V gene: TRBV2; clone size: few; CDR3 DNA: TGTGCCAGCAGCCGGACAGGAGGGGCTGAAGCTTTCTTT; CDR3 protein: CASSRTGGAEAFF
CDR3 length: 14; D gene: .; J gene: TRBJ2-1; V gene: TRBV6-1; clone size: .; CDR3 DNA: TGTGCCAGCCAAGGGGGAGGGTTCTACAATGAGCAGTTCTTC; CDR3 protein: CASQGGGFYNEQFF
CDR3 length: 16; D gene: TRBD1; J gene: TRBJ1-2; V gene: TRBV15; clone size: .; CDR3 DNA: TGTGCCACCAGCCGGGACAGGGGACTAATCAACTATGGCTACACCTTC; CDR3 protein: CATSRDRGLINYGYTF
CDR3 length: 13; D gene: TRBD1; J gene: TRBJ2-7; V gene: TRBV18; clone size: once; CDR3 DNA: TGTGCCAGCTCACTCCAGGGGGTCGACGAGCAGTACTTC; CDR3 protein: CASSLQGVDEQYF
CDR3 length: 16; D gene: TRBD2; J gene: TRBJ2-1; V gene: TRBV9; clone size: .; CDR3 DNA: TGTGCCAGCAGCGTAGGAACTAGCGGGGCCTACAATGAGCAGTTCTTC; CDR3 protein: CASSVGTSGAYNEQFF
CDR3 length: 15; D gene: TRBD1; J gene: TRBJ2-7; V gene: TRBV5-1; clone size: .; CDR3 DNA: TGCGCCAGCAGTTTACAACAGGGGGTAGGCTACGAGCAGTACTTC; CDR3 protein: CASSLQQGVGYEQYF
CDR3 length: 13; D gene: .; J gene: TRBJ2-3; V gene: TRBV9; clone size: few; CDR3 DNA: TGTGCCAGCAGCGTAGCTACCCGGGAAGGGCAGTATTTT; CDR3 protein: CASSVATREGQYF
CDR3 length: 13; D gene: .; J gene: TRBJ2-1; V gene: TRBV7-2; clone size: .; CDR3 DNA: TGCGCCAGCAGCCAGGAGCTAAACAATGAGCAGTTCTTC; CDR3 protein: CASSQELNNEQFF
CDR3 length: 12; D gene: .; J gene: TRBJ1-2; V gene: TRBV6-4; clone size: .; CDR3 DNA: TGTGCCAGCAGTGACTCAGGCTATGGCTACACCTTC; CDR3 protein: CASSDSGYGYTF
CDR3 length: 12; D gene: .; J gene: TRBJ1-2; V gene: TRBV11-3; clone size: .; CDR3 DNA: TGTGCCAGCAGCTTGGGTTACTATGGCTACACCTTC; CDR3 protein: CASSLGYYGYTF
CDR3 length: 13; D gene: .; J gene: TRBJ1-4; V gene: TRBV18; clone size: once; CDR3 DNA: TGTGCCAGCTCACCAGCGGGCAATGAAAAACTGTTTTTT; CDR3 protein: CASSPAGNEKLFF
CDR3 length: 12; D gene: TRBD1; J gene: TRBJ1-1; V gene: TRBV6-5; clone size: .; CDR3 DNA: TGTGCCAGCCGGGGGACAGGGGGGTCAGCTTTCTTT; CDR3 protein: CASRGTGGSAFF
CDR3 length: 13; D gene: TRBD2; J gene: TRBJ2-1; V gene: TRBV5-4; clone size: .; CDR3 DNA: TGTGCCAGCAGCCTGACTAGCTTCCGGGAGCAGTTCTTC; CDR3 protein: CASSLTSFREQFF
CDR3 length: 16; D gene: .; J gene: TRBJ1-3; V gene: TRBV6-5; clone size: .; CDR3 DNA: TGTGCCAGCAGTTACTCGAATCTAGTAGGAGGAAACACCATATATTTT; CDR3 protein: CASSYSNLVGGNTIYF
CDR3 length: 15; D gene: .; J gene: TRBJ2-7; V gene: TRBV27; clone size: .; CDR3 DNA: TGTGCCAGCAGTCGGTCAGGGGTAGTCAGAAACGAGCAGTACTTC; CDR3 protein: CASSRSGVVRNEQYF
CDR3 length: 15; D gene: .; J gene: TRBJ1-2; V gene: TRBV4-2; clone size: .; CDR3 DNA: TGTGCCAGCAGCCAAGATCTCATACAGTACTATGGCTACACCTTC; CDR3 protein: CASSQDLIQYYGYTF
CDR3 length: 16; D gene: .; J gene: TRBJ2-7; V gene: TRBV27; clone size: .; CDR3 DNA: TGTGCCAGCAGTTTGAAGAGAAACAGCCAAACCTACGAGCAGTACTTC; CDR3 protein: CASSLKRNSQTYEQYF
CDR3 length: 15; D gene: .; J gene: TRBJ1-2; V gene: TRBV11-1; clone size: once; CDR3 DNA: TGTGCCAGCAGCTTGGGACCGAGTGCTAACTATGGCTACACCTTC; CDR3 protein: CASSLGPSANYGYTF
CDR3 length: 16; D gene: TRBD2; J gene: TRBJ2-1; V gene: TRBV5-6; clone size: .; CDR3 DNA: TGTGCCAGCACTCAAAAAGTGGTCCTAGCGGGGCATGAGCAGTTCTTC; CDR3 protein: CASTQKVVLAGHEQFF
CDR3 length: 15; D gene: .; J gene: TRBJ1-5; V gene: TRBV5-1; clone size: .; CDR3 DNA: TGCGCCAGCAGCTTGCAGGGTGGGAGCAATCAGCCCCAGCATTTT; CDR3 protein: CASSLQGGSNQPQHF
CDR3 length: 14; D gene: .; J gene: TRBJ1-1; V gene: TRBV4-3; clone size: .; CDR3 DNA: TGCGCCAGCAGCCAAGACAGAATGAACACTGAAGCTTTCTTT; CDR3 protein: CASSQDRMNTEAFF
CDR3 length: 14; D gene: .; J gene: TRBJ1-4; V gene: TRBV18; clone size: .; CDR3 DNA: TGTGCCAGCTCACCGAACCGCGGGATTGAAAAACTGTTTTTT; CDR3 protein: CASSPNRGIEKLFF
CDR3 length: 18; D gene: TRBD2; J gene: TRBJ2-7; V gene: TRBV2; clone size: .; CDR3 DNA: TGTGCCAGCCTCCGGGGTCGACTAGCGGGTTCTTCGCCATACGAGCAGTACTTC; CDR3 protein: CASLRGRLAGSSPYEQYF
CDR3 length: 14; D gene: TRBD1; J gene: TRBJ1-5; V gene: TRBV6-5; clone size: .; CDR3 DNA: TGTGCCAGCAGTTACTCGGGGACAGGACAGCCCCAGCATTTT; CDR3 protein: CASSYSGTGQPQHF
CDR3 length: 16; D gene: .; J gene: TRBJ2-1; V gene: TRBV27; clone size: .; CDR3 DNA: TGTGCCAGCAGTTTAATTCCACAGGGTATTTACAATGAGCAGTTCTTC; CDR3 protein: CASSLIPQGIYNEQFF
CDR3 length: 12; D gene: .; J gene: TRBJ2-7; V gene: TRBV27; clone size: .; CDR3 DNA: TGTGCCAGCAGTCGAGGCACCTACGAGCAGTACTTC; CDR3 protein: CASSRGTYEQYF
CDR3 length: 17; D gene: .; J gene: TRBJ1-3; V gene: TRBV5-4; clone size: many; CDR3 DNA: TGTGCCAGCAGCTTGGTCGGGACACGGGGCTCTGGAAACACCATATATTTT; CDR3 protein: CASSLVGTRGSGNTIYF
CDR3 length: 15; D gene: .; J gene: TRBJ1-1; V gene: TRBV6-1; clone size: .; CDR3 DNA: TGTGCCAGCAGTGAACGACAGGCAGCGAACACTGAAGCTTTCTTT; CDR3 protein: CASSERQAANTEAFF
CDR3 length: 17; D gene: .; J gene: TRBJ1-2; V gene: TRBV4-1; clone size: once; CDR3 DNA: TGCGCCAGCGGCCCCGCTCCCTCAGGGGTCGAGGCCTATGGCTACACCTTC; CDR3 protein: CASGPAPSGVEAYGYTF
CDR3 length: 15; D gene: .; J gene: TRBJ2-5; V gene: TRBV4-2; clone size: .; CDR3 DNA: TGTGCCAGCAGCCAAGGGGCAGGATCGGGGGAGACCCAGTACTTC; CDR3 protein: CASSQGAGSGETQYF
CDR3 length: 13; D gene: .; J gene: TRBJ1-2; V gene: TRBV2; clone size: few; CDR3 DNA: TGTGCCAGCACCTCGACAGCTGGCTATGGCTACACCTTC; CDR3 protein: CASTSTAGYGYTF
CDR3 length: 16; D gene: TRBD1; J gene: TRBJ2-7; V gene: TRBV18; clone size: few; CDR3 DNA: TGTGCCAGCTCACGGGGGGGACAGGGTAGCTCCTACGAGCAGTACTTC; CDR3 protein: CASSRGGQGSSYEQYF
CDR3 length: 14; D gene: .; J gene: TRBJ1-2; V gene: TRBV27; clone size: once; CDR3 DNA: TGTGCCAGCAGACCAAACTGGGACGGCTATGGCTACACCTTC; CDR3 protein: CASRPNWDGYGYTF
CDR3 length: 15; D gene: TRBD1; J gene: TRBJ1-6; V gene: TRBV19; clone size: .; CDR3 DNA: TGTGCCAGCAAACCGGACAGGACGCTTAATTCACCCCTCCACTTT; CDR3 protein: CASKPDRTLNSPLHF
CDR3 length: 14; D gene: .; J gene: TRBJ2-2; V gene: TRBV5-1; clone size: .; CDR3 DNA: TGCGCCAGCAGCTTGGGGACTTACACCGGGGAGCTGTTTTTT; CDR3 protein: CASSLGTYTGELFF
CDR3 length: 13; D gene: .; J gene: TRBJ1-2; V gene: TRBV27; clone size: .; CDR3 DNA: TGTGCCAGCAGTCCCGCGCCCAGGTATGGCTACACCTTC; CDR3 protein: CASSPAPRYGYTF
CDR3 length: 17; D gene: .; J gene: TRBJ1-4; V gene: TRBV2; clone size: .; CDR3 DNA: TGTGCCAGCAGACGTTCCACAGGGCACGCAACTAATGAAAAACTGTTTTTT; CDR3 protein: CASRRSTGHATNEKLFF
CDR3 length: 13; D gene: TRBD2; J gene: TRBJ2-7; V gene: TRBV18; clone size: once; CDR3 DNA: TGTGCCAGCTCATCTGGACTAGCGGGAGAGCAGTACTTC; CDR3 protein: CASSSGLAGEQYF
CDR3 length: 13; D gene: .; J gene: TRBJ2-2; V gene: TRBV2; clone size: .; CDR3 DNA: TGTGCCAGTTCGTTACAGGGACCCGGGGAGCTGTTTTTT; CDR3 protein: CASSLQGPGELFF
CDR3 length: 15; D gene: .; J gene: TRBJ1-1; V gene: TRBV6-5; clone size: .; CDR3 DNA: TGTGCCAGCAGGCCCCGAGTGAGGTGGGACACTGAAGCTTTCTTT; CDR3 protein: CASRPRVRWDTEAFF
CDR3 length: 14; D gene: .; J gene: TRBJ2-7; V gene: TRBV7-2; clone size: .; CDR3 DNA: TGTGCCAGCAGCTCCCGGGACTGGACCTACGAGCAGTACTTC; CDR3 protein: CASSSRDWTYEQYF
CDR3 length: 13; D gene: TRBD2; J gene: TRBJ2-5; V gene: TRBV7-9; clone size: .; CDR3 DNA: TGTGCCACCCGGGGAGGGGCGGGTGAGACCCAGTACTTC; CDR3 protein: CATRGGAGETQYF